This TCR beta chain was observed in a study of memory CD4+ T cells and cytomegalovirus serostatus. Regarding the study as a whole: CMV serostatus prediction reached median AUC approximately 0.96, or 0.89 with US-trained model.

Sequenced by immunoSEQ multiplex PCR; TCRdb stores in-frame clones only, minus some. This sample has approximately 61,000 clones, with around 86% found just once. The sort gate was single viable CD3+CD4+CD8-CD45RO+ cells for memory CD4+ T cells. Note on this clone: What it binds is unknown.

The clonotype was recovered from an adult in good health and CMV-seronegative. Sequencing used memory CD4+ T cells from blood.

Here the CDR3 DNA reads TGCGCCAGCAGCTTGGGACAGGGAGGAAACACCATATATTTT. This encodes CASSLGQGGNTIYF. The gene calls are TRBV5-1 and TRBJ1-3; 7 positions match TRBD1. The germline V gene encodes CDR1 SGHRS and CDR2 YFSETQ. The trim removed 0 bases at V and 4 bases at J, leaving 1 base unmatched. CDR3 size: 14 residues. Variable domain in full (rest from reference TRBV5-1 and TRBJ1-3): KAGVTQTPRYLIKTRGQQVTLSCSPISGHRSVSWYQQTPGQGLQFLFEYFSETQRNKGNFPGRFSGRQFSNSRSEMNVSTLELGDSALYLCASSLGQGGNTIYFGEGSWLTVV.